The next 8 T cell receptor beta chains were all read from a single sample in a study of T-cell memory formation after mild COVID-19. MiXCR, run by TCRdb on the 5' RACE reads, gives a single entry per CDR3 protein. The table shows around 450,000 distinct CDR3 sequences, with 20% occurring only once. The sequenced material came from PBMCs or a T cell subset sorted from them (not recorded which). These receptors came from an adult woman who had mild COVID-19 (a few samples of this study predate the infection). Cell type and time point are not known.

This clonotype has only a few counts. This chain joins TRBV5-1 and TRBJ2-6; 7 positions match TRBD1. The CDR3 totals 17 residues. Germline V gene sequence: CDR1 SGHRS, CDR2 YFSETQ. After removal of 4 bases from V and 0 bases from J, the junction contained 7 bases not matched to a gene. CDR3 coding DNA: TGCGCCAGCAGCACCGGGACAGTTCTCTCTGGGGCCAACGTCCTGACTTTC. This gives the protein CASSTGTVLSGANVLTF.

This clonotype was observed a single time. The chain carries TRBV4-2 and TRBJ2-3; TRBD2 aligns across 7 bases. Germline V lookup: CDR1 LGHNA, CDR2 YNFKEQ. The CDR3 has 16 amino acids. J gave up 0 bases and V 0 bases, and 3 bases lay outside the gene matches. The CDR3 here is CASSQDAAGSTDTQYF. The CDR3, as DNA: TGTGCCAGCAGCCAAGATGCAGCGGGGAGCACAGATACGCAGTATTTT.

The chain uses TRBV5-1 and TRBJ2-2, with D perhaps matching TRBD1 or TRBD2 (5 bases each). The CDR3 is 16 residues long. Trimming removed 0 bases at V and 7 bases at J, with 16 bases between. Germline values: CDR1 SGHRS, CDR2 YFSETQ. CDR3 loop: CASSLEGFRGGGELFF. In nucleotides, the CDR3 is TGCGCCAGCAGCTTGGAAGGCTTCCGTGGGGGCGGGGAGCTGTTTTTT.

The rearrangement links TRBV27 to TRBJ2-2, with D tentatively TRBD1 or TRBD2 (6 bases each). V lost 2 bases and J lost 4, with 11 bases in between. This CDR3 is built from 15 residues. The germline CDR1 and CDR2 sequences are MNHEY and SMNVEV (reference sequence). The CDR3 nucleotides are TGTGCCAGCAGTTTAGCCGGGGGCCTCACCGGGGAGCTGTTTTTT. Protein sequence: CASSLAGGLTGELFF.

The V and J genes are TRBV4-2 and TRBJ2-3, with TRBD2 matching over 11 bases. The V gene end was trimmed by 2 bases and the J gene end by 4 bases; junction bases not matched to a gene: 8. Germline V gives CDR1 LGHNA, CDR2 YNFKEQ. This CDR3 comprises 17 residues. This CDR3 reads CASSQTSGRGGPDTQYF. The CDR3 DNA sequence: TGTGCCAGCAGCCAAACTAGCGGGAGAGGTGGCCCAGATACGCAGTATTTT.

The chain combines TRBV4-1 with TRBJ2-1, with TRBD2 matching over 8 bases. V gave up 3 bases and J gave up 4 bases; unmatched junction bases: 11. The CDR3 runs 17 residues. The germline CDR1 and CDR2 sequences are MGHRA and YSYEKL. The CDR3 loop is CASSQGPSGGVYNEQFF. In DNA, the CDR3 is TGCGCCAGCAGCCAGGGCCCAAGCGGGGGTGTTTACAATGAGCAGTTCTTC.

There are many counts of this clonotype. The chain is built from TRBV5-5 and TRBJ2-1; D is unclear. Germline CDR1 and CDR2: SGHKS and YYEKEE (reference sequence). There are 17 residues in the CDR3. The ends were cut back, 0 bases at V and 2 bases at J, with 15 bases in the middle. The CDR3 loop is CASSLGNPLPAYNEQFF. The CDR3 bases are TGTGCCAGCAGCTTGGGGAACCCCCTGCCTGCCTACAATGAGCAGTTCTTC.

This sequence joins TRBV27 and TRBJ2-7; D is ambiguous. Trimming left V 5 bases short and J 6 bases short, with 11 bases between. The length of the CDR3 is 12 residues. Germline V gene sequence: CDR1 MNHEY, CDR2 SMNVEV (reference sequence). DNA of the CDR3: TGTGCCAGCAGTCCGCCCATCGGCGAGCAGTACTTC. This gives the protein CASSPPIGEQYF.